The sequence of this T cell receptor beta chain was determined in a study of PD-L1 blockade in urothelial cancer. Study-level information: Patients started atezolizumab in 2014, 1,200 mg intravenously every 3 weeks. Before enrollment, 0 to 3 chemotherapy regimens had been given to patients.

Time point defined: peripheral blood 6 weeks after treatment start. With 7 bases removed from V and 5 bases from J, the gap between germline ends came to 11 bases. The CDR3 totals 13 residues. Germline CDR1 reads SNHLY; CDR2 reads FYNNEI. The data were produced by immunoSEQ multiplex PCR, yet TCRdb's version contains in-frame clones alone and is incomplete. The table has around 33,000 clones, about 89% seen once; the top ten hold more than 6.5%. The receptor was isolated from a man older than 75 with urothelial cancer. This specimen was PBMCs, taken around atezolizumab (anti-PD-L1) treatment. The chain carries TRBV2 and TRBJ2-2; possible D gene TRBD2, 5 bases. CDR3 region: CASNVGLTGELFF. CDR3 nucleotide sequence: TGTGCCAGCAACGTCGGACTGACCGGGGAGCTGTTTTTT. The full variable domain, completed using reference TRBV2 and TRBJ2-2, is EPEVTQTPSHQVTQMGQEVILRCVPISNHLYFYWYRQILGQKVEFLVSFYNNEISEKSEIFDDQFSVERPDGSNFTLKIRSTKLEDSAMYFCASNVGLTGELFFGEGSRLTVL.